Sequencing of this T cell receptor (beta chain) was carried out in a study of blood T cell repertoires in COVID-19. Study at large: Acute and convalescent COVID-19 samples came from the United States, Italy and Spain.

As processed by the authors: Amplification of reference gene primers provided the estimated nucleated cell counts. Clones were sequenced by immunoSEQ multiplex PCR, and TCRdb holds only the in-frame ones, with some missing. V, J and clone size are those of that table, while D and trimming were read from the DNA. The repertoire has 140,000 to 150,000 clones, 60% to 85% of them found once; the top ten carry about 2%. Germline lookup yields CDR1 SEHNR and CDR2 FQNEAQ (reference sequence). The CDR3 runs to 15 residues. Trimming took off 5 bases at V and 0 bases at J, with 11 bases between the two ends. Sequencing was carried out using peripheral blood. V is TRBV7-9 and J is TRBJ1-5; possible D gene TRBD1, 5 bases. The clonotype was recovered from an older woman with acute or convalescent COVID-19. CDR3 sequence reads: CASSAAGNSNQPQHF. The CDR3, as DNA: TGTGCCAGCAGCGCAGCAGGGAATAGCAATCAGCCCCAGCATTTT.